This TCR beta chain emerged from a study of identical twins. General study points: Insertion counts were lower in abundant cord blood beta clonotypes, a trend that memory repertoires did not show.

Germline V CDR1 and CDR2: SGHAT, FQNNGV. The CDR3 has 14 amino acids. With 1 base removed from V and 7 bases from J, the gap between germline ends came to 10 bases. TCRdb re-called the 5' RACE reads with MiXCR, one entry per CDR3 protein. The table has a few hundred thousand distinct CDR3 sequences, 13% to 15% seen once. In regard to this clonotype: The antigen remains undetermined.

All donors were healthy, and all were Caucasian. These same data were also listed under a study on yellow fever vaccine responses in identical twins.

The sequence was collected from a young woman in good health. Sequencing was carried out using CD4+ T cells sorted from blood. The rearrangement uses TRBV11-2 and TRBJ2-2; perhaps TRBD2 as D (5 bases). CDR3 in DNA: TGTGCCAGCAGCTTAGGAGGGAGTATCGGGGAGCTGTTTTTT. It translates to CASSLGGSIGELFF. Complete variable domain (other parts from reference TRBV11-2 and TRBJ2-2): EAGVAQSPRYKIIEKRQSVAFWCNPISGHATLYWYQQILGQGPKLLIQFQNNGVVDDSQLPKDRFSAERLKGVDSTLKIQPAKLEDSAVYLCASSLGGSIGELFFGEGSRLTVL.